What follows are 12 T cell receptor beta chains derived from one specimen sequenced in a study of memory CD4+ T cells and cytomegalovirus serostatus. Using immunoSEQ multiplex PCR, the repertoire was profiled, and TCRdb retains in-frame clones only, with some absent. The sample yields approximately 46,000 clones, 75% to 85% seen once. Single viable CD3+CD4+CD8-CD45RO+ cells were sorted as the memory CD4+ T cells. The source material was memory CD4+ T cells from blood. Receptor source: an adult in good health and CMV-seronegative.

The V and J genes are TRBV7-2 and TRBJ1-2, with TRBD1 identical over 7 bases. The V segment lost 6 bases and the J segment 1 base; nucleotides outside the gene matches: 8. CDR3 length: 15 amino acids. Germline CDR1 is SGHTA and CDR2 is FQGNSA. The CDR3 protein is CASRNQGVGNYGYTF. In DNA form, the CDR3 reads TGTGCCAGCAGGAACCAGGGGGTCGGTAACTATGGCTACACCTTC.

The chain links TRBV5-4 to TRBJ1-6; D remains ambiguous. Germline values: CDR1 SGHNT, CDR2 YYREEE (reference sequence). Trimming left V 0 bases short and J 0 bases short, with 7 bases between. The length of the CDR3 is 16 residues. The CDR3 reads CASSLDRSSYNSPLHF. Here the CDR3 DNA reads TGTGCCAGCAGCTTGGACCGGAGCTCCTATAATTCACCCCTCCACTTT.

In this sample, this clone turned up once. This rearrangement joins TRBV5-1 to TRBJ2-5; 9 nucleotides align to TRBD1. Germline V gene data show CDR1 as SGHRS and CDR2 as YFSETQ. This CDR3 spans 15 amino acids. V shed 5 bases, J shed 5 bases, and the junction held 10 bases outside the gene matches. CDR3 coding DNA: TGCGCCAGCAGTACACAGGGACAGGGTTTCGAGACCCAGTACTTC. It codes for CASSTQGQGFETQYF. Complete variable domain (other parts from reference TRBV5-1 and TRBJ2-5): KAGVTQTPRYLIKTRGQQVTLSCSPISGHRSVSWYQQTPGQGLQFLFEYFSETQRNKGNFPGRFSGRQFSNSRSEMNVSTLELGDSALYLCASSTQGQGFETQYFGPGTRLLVL.

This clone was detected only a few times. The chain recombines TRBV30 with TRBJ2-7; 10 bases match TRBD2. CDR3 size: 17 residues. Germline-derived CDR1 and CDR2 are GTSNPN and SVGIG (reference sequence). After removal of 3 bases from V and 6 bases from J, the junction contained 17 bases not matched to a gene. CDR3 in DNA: TGTGCCTGGAGATCAGGGGGGGATTCTAGCGGGAGCTCCGAGCAGTACTTC. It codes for CAWRSGGDSSGSSEQYF.

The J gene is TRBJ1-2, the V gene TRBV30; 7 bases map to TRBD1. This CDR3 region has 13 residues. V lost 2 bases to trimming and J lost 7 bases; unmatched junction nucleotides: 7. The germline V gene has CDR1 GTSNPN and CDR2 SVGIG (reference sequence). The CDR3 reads CAWSRNRGFGYTF. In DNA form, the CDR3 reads TGTGCCTGGAGTAGAAACAGGGGTTTTGGCTACACCTTC.

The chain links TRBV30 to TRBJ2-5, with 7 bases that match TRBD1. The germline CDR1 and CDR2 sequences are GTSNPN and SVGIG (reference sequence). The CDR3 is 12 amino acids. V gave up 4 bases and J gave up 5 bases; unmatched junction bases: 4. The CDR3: CAWTTGLETQYF. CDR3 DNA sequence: TGTGCCTGGACGACAGGGTTGGAGACCCAGTACTTC. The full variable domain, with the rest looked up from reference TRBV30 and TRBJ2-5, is SQTIHQWPATLVQPVGSPLSLECTVEGTSNPNLYWYRQAAGRGLQLLFYSVGIGQISSEVPQNLSASRPQDRQFILSSKKLLLSDSGFYLCAWTTGLETQYFGPGTRLLVL.

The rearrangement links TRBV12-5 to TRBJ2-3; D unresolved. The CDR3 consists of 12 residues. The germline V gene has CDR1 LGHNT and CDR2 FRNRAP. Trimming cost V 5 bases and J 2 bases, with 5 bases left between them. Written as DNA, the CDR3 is TGTGCTAGTGGTCCGAACACAGATACGCAGTATTTT. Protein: CASGPNTDTQYF.

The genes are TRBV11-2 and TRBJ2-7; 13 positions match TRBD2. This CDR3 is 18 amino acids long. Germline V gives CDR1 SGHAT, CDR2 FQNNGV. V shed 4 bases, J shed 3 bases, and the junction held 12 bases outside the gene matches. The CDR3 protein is CASSSGLAGVGHYYEQYF. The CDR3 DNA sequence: TGTGCCAGCAGCTCCGGACTAGCGGGAGTAGGGCATTACTACGAGCAGTACTTC.

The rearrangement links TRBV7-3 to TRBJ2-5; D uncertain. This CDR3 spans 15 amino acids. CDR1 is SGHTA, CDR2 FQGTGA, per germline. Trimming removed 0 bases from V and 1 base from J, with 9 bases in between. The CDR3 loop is CASSLTGRVQETQYF. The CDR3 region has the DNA TGTGCCAGCAGCTTAACCGGCAGAGTCCAAGAGACCCAGTACTTC.

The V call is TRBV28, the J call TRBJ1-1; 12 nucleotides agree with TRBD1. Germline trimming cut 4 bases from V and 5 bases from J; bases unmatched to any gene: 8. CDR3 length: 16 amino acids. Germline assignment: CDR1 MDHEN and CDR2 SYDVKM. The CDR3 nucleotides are TGTGCCAGCAGTTCTCCGGGACAGGGGGCGAGGACTGAAGCTTTCTTT. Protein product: CASSSPGQGARTEAFF.

The CDR3 DNA sequence: TGTGCCAGCAGAGGGACTGGACTAGCTCAAAACATTCAGTACTTC. Its protein is CASRGTGLAQNIQYF. This rearrangement joins TRBV2 to TRBJ2-4; TRBD2 matches at 8 bases. Germline V gene sequence: CDR1 SNHLY, CDR2 FYNNEI. The CDR3 has 15 amino acids. Unmatched junction bases numbered 9, after V lost 6 bases and J lost 5 bases. The full variable domain, with the rest looked up from reference TRBV2 and TRBJ2-4, is EPEVTQTPSHQVTQMGQEVILRCVPISNHLYFYWYRQILGQKVEFLVSFYNNEISEKSEIFDDQFSVERPDGSNFTLKIRSTKLEDSAMYFCASRGTGLAQNIQYFGAGTRLSVL.

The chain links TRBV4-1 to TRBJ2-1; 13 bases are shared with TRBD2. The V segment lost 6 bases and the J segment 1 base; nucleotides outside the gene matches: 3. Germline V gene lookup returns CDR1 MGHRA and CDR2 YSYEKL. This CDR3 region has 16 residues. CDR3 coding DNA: TGCGCCAGCAGTCCGGGACTAGCGGGATCCTACAATGAGCAGTTCTTC. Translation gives CASSPGLAGSYNEQFF.